A selection of T cell receptor beta chains follows, all from one sample in a study of blood T cells in healthy people across ages. TCRdb passed the 5' RACE reads through MiXCR, listing each CDR3 protein once. The top ten clones hold 7.7% of a sample with around 1,500,000 distinct CDR3 sequences, approximately 30% of them seen once. Material: blood. The origin of the receptors is a woman under 40 in good health. The CDR3 runs from the conserved cysteine through the conserved F or W. A D gene is named only where the DNA matches it firmly. Only part of the rows carry a size: once, few, many, or a class if the clone is expanded.

v_call,j_call,clone_size,d_call,cdr3_nt,cdr3_aa
TRBV20-1,TRBJ2-3,-,TRBD2,TGCAGTGCTAGAGATCTGGGGGGGGTCACAGATACGCAGTATTTT,CSARDLGGVTDTQYF
TRBV5-1,TRBJ1-4,-,-,TGCGCCCCCTCGCACCCTAATGAAAAACTGTTTTTT,CAPSHPNEKLFF
TRBV19,TRBJ1-4,-,TRBD1,TGTGCCAGCCAAAACAGGGGGCGGTTTAATGAAAAACTGTTTTTT,CASQNRGRFNEKLFF
TRBV9,TRBJ2-1,few,TRBD2,TGTGCCAGCAGCCCGCGGACTAGTCACTTGGATGAGCAGTTCTTC,CASSPRTSHLDEQFF
TRBV3-1,TRBJ2-7,-,-,TGTGCCAGCAGCCAGGGACCGTACGAGCAGTGCTTC,CASSQGPYEQCF
TRBV7-9,TRBJ2-1,-,-,TGTGCCAGCAGCGAGAGGACTTACTTTGAGGTTGAGCAGTTCTTC,CASSERTYFEVEQFF
TRBV28,TRBJ1-4,few,-,TGTGCCAGCAGTCCCACAAGTCCCGCGGGAGGGTGGAAACTGTTTTTT,CASSPTSPAGGWKLFF
TRBV5-6,TRBJ2-2,many,-,TGTGCCAGCAGCTTGTGGAACACCGGGGAGCTGTTTTTT,CASSLWNTGELFF
TRBV6-4,TRBJ2-1,-,-,TGTGCCGGCAGTGAACGGGCGGACAGCTACAATGAGCAGTTCTTC,CAGSERADSYNEQFF
TRBV20-1,TRBJ1-1,-,-,TGCAGTGCTAGACTCCCGACAGACACTGAAGCTTTCTTT,CSARLPTDTEAFF
TRBV12-3/TRBV12-4,TRBJ1-5,once,-,TGTGCCAGCAGTCCCGGGGGGGATAGCAATCGGCCCCAGCATTTT,CASSPGGDSNRPQHF
TRBV20-1,TRBJ2-2,-,TRBD1,TGCAGTGCTGCCAACACCGGGACAGCGAACACCGGGGAGCTGTTTTTT,CSAANTGTANTGELFF
TRBV20-1,TRBJ1-2,few,-,TGCAGTGCTAGAGGTGCAGGAGAGACCTTCTATGGCTACACCTTC,CSARGAGETFYGYTF
TRBV20-1,TRBJ2-5,many,TRBD2,TGCAGTGCTAGGGCACCGACTAGCCGGGAGACCCAGTACTTC,CSARAPTSRETQYF
TRBV5-1,TRBJ1-1,-,TRBD1,TGCGCCAGCAGCTGGGGGGACAGGGACACTGAAGCTTTCTTT,CASSWGDRDTEAFF
TRBV20-1,TRBJ2-7,-,-,TGCAGTTACTCCTACGAGCAGTACTTC,CSYSYEQYF
TRBV7-7,TRBJ2-7,-,-,TGTGCCAGCAGCTCGACTAGTTCGCATGAGCAGTACTTC,CASSSTSSHEQYF
TRBV10-3,TRBJ2-3,-,-,TGTGCCATCAGTGATCATAAGGGGACTAGCACAGATACGCAGTATTTT,CAISDHKGTSTDTQYF
TRBV29-1,TRBJ2-1,many,-,TGCAGCGTTGAAGATGGGGCGGGGCTCTCCTACAATGAGCAGTTCTTC,CSVEDGAGLSYNEQFF
TRBV5-1,TRBJ2-7,-,TRBD2,TGCGCCAGCAGCCGAAAAGGCCCTAGCGGGAGCAACGAGCAGTACTTC,CASSRKGPSGSNEQYF
TRBV5-1,TRBJ2-7,few,-,TGCGCCAGCAGGGACTCACTAGCAGCCTCCTACGAGCAGTACTTC,CASRDSLAASYEQYF
TRBV12-3/TRBV12-4,TRBJ2-3,-,-,TGTGCCAGCAGTAGCTACGGGAGAACGGATACGCAGTATTTT,CASSSYGRTDTQYF
TRBV12-3/TRBV12-4,TRBJ2-7,few,TRBD1,TGTGCCAGCAAAACAGGGGCCTACGAGCAGTACTTC,CASKTGAYEQYF
TRBV12-3/TRBV12-4,TRBJ2-3,-,-,TGTGCCAGCAGAATCAGAGCAGATACGCAGTATTTT,CASRIRADTQYF
TRBV6-6,TRBJ2-2,few,-,TGTGCCAGCAGTCCACTGCCAGGTTCCGGGGAGCTGTTTTTT,CASSPLPGSGELFF
TRBV7-9,TRBJ2-1,-,TRBD1,TGTGCCAGCAGCTTAGGGCGGGGGACAGGGACCTACAATGAGCAGTTCTTC,CASSLGRGTGTYNEQFF
TRBV5-1,TRBJ2-1,-,TRBD2,TGCGCCAGCAGCCCGGGGGAGGGTAGTTTCTACAATGAGCAGTTCTTC,CASSPGEGSFYNEQFF
TRBV25-1,TRBJ2-5,many,TRBD1,TGTGCCAGCAGTGAGGGACAGGGCTTCCAAGAGACCCAGTACTTC,CASSEGQGFQETQYF
TRBV4-3,TRBJ2-1,-,-,TGCGCCAGCAGCGCCTCTCCTGGAAGGGAGCAGTTCTTC,CASSASPGREQFF
TRBV3-1,TRBJ2-7,-,TRBD1,TGTGCCAGCAGCTGGACAGGGGGGGACAACGAGCAGTACTTC,CASSWTGGDNEQYF
TRBV3-1,TRBJ1-5,few,-,TGTGCCAGAAGCCAAGGTGTAGGGAATCAGCCCCAGCATTTT,CARSQGVGNQPQHF
TRBV12-5,TRBJ1-1,-,-,TGTGCTAGTGGTTTTTACGGTGAAGCTTTCTTT,CASGFYGEAFF